The rows below give T cell receptor beta chains drawn from one sample of a study of blood T cell repertoires in COVID-19. Profiled with immunoSEQ multiplex PCR; TCRdb holds only in-frame clones, not every one. The sample has about 32,000 clones; approximately 89% are singletons. The source material was peripheral blood. The receptors come from a man in his 60s with acute or convalescent COVID-19. Each CDR3 is given with its conserved first and last residue. A D gene is named only where the DNA matches it firmly. Not all rows give a size; the values are once, few, many and, for expanded clones, a class.

j_call: TRBJ1-3
clone_size: NA
d_call: NA
v_call: TRBV19
cdr3_aa: CASSISTANTIYF
cdr3_nt: TGTGCCAGTAGTATTAGTACTGCAAACACCATATATTTT

j_call: TRBJ2-7
clone_size: NA
d_call: NA
v_call: TRBV3-1/TRBV3-2
cdr3_aa: CASSQGRSSRYEQYF
cdr3_nt: TGTGCCAGCAGCCAAGGGCGGTCTTCGCGCTACGAGCAGTACTTC

j_call: TRBJ2-1
clone_size: NA
d_call: TRBD1
v_call: TRBV7-3
cdr3_aa: CASSLNSATGINEQFF
cdr3_nt: TGTGCCAGCAGCTTAAATTCGGCGACAGGGATCAATGAGCAGTTCTTC

j_call: TRBJ1-6
clone_size: NA
d_call: NA
v_call: TRBV30
cdr3_aa: CAWSVRRQGNSPLHF
cdr3_nt: TGTGCCTGGAGTGTACGTCGGCAGGGGAATTCACCCCTCCACTTT

j_call: TRBJ2-2
clone_size: NA
d_call: TRBD2
v_call: TRBV5-1
cdr3_aa: CASSWTSGHTGELFF
cdr3_nt: TGCGCCAGCAGCTGGACTAGCGGACACACCGGGGAGCTGTTTTTT

j_call: TRBJ1-6
clone_size: NA
d_call: NA
v_call: TRBV30
cdr3_aa: CAWSTIRSSSYNSPLHF
cdr3_nt: TGTGCCTGGAGTACCATTCGTTCGAGCTCCTATAATTCACCCCTCCACTTT

j_call: TRBJ1-2
clone_size: NA
d_call: NA
v_call: TRBV6-5
cdr3_aa: CASNQARPNYGYTF
cdr3_nt: TGTGCCAGCAACCAGGCGCGTCCGAACTATGGCTACACCTTC

j_call: TRBJ1-3
clone_size: NA
d_call: NA
v_call: TRBV11-3
cdr3_aa: CASSLGLIFGNTIYF
cdr3_nt: TGTGCCAGCAGCTTAGGACTGATTTTTGGAAACACCATATATTTT

j_call: TRBJ2-5
clone_size: once
d_call: NA
v_call: TRBV7-2
cdr3_aa: CASSRVQETQYF
cdr3_nt: TGTGCCAGCAGCCGGGTCCAAGAGACCCAGTACTTC

j_call: TRBJ1-2
clone_size: NA
d_call: NA
v_call: TRBV29-1
cdr3_aa: CSVAILHAEYGYTF
cdr3_nt: TGCAGCGTTGCCATCCTTCATGCCGAGTATGGCTACACCTTC

j_call: TRBJ1-2
clone_size: NA
d_call: TRBD1
v_call: TRBV6-5
cdr3_aa: CASSTTGDAGYGYTF
cdr3_nt: TGTGCCAGCAGCACCACAGGGGACGCGGGCTATGGCTACACCTTC

j_call: TRBJ2-7
clone_size: NA
d_call: TRBD2
v_call: TRBV10-3
cdr3_aa: CAIRSGLAGGSYEQYF
cdr3_nt: TGTGCCATCAGATCGGGACTAGCGGGAGGGTCCTACGAGCAGTACTTC

j_call: TRBJ2-1
clone_size: NA
d_call: NA
v_call: TRBV19
cdr3_aa: CASSRPPWGEEQFF
cdr3_nt: TGTGCCAGTAGTAGGCCCCCCTGGGGGGAAGAGCAGTTCTTC

j_call: TRBJ2-5
clone_size: NA
d_call: NA
v_call: TRBV11-1
cdr3_aa: CASSLASSLETQYF
cdr3_nt: TGTGCCAGCAGCTTAGCGTCCTCCCTGGAGACCCAGTACTTC

j_call: TRBJ1-3
clone_size: NA
d_call: NA
v_call: TRBV7-2
cdr3_aa: CASSFPGGTGNTIYF
cdr3_nt: TGTGCCAGCAGCTTCCCAGGAGGGACTGGAAACACCATATATTTT

j_call: TRBJ1-5
clone_size: few
d_call: NA
v_call: TRBV10-3
cdr3_aa: CAISGVDRDQPQHF
cdr3_nt: TGTGCCATCAGTGGCGTGGACAGAGATCAGCCCCAGCATTTT

j_call: TRBJ1-1
clone_size: NA
d_call: TRBD1
v_call: TRBV9
cdr3_aa: CASSGWGPPQGKEVNTEAFF
cdr3_nt: TGTGCCAGCAGCGGATGGGGGCCCCCACAGGGGAAGGAGGTGAACACTGAAGCTTTCTTT

j_call: TRBJ2-1
clone_size: NA
d_call: TRBD2
v_call: TRBV6-5
cdr3_aa: CASSLRRERYNEQFF
cdr3_nt: TGTGCCAGCAGTTTACGGCGGGAGCGCTACAATGAGCAGTTCTTC

j_call: TRBJ2-2
clone_size: NA
d_call: NA
v_call: TRBV29-1
cdr3_aa: CSVAPGANTGELFF
cdr3_nt: TGCAGCGTGGCCCCGGGAGCTAACACCGGGGAGCTGTTTTTT

j_call: TRBJ2-7
clone_size: NA
d_call: NA
v_call: TRBV6-4
cdr3_aa: CASSDSFKDRSYEQYF
cdr3_nt: TGTGCCAGCAGTGACTCGTTTAAGGACAGATCCTACGAGCAGTACTTC

j_call: TRBJ2-2
clone_size: NA
d_call: TRBD1
v_call: TRBV29-1
cdr3_aa: CSVLTGLNTGELFF
cdr3_nt: TGCAGCGTCCTGACAGGGTTGAACACCGGGGAGCTGTTTTTT

j_call: TRBJ2-7
clone_size: NA
d_call: TRBD2
v_call: TRBV7-2
cdr3_aa: CASSRTSSYEQYF
cdr3_nt: TGTGCCAGCAGCCGGACTAGTAGTTACGAGCAGTACTTC

j_call: TRBJ2-2
clone_size: few
d_call: TRBD2
v_call: TRBV7-3
cdr3_aa: CASSPTVLAGPNTGELFF
cdr3_nt: TGTGCCAGCAGCCCAACGGTCCTAGCGGGACCGAACACCGGGGAGCTGTTTTTT

j_call: TRBJ2-3
clone_size: NA
d_call: TRBD1
v_call: TRBV7-9
cdr3_aa: CASSSRGQALDTQYF
cdr3_nt: TGTGCCAGCAGCTCCAGGGGACAGGCCCTGGATACGCAGTATTTT

j_call: TRBJ2-2
clone_size: NA
d_call: NA
v_call: TRBV5-1
cdr3_aa: CARSSGAGERNTGELFF
cdr3_nt: TGCGCCCGCAGCTCGGGGGCGGGGGAAAGGAACACCGGGGAGCTGTTTTTT

j_call: TRBJ2-1
clone_size: NA
d_call: NA
v_call: TRBV27
cdr3_aa: CASRDSGSYNEQFF
cdr3_nt: TGTGCCAGCAGAGATAGCGGATCCTACAATGAGCAGTTCTTC

j_call: TRBJ1-4
clone_size: NA
d_call: TRBD1
v_call: TRBV7-2
cdr3_aa: CASSSQGATNEKLFF
cdr3_nt: TGTGCCAGCAGCTCACAGGGGGCAACTAATGAAAAACTGTTTTTT

j_call: TRBJ2-5
clone_size: NA
d_call: NA
v_call: TRBV11-3
cdr3_aa: CASSLEGGKTQYF
cdr3_nt: TGTGCCAGCAGCTTAGAAGGCGGGAAGACCCAGTACTTC

j_call: TRBJ1-1
clone_size: NA
d_call: NA
v_call: TRBV27
cdr3_aa: CASYGTNTEAFF
cdr3_nt: TGTGCCAGCTATGGGACAAACACTGAAGCTTTCTTT

j_call: TRBJ1-3
clone_size: NA
d_call: TRBD1
v_call: TRBV19
cdr3_aa: CASSIRGRGNTIYF
cdr3_nt: TGTGCCAGTAGTATCAGGGGGAGAGGAAACACCATATATTTT

j_call: TRBJ2-3
clone_size: NA
d_call: TRBD2
v_call: TRBV5-5
cdr3_aa: CASSRGREKRADTQYF
cdr3_nt: TGTGCCAGCAGCCGAGGGCGGGAGAAGAGGGCAGATACGCAGTATTTT

j_call: TRBJ2-6
clone_size: NA
d_call: TRBD2
v_call: TRBV11-2
cdr3_aa: CASSGGTSGRIGANVLTF
cdr3_nt: TGTGCCAGCAGCGGGGGGACTAGCGGGAGGATTGGGGCCAACGTCCTGACTTTC

j_call: TRBJ1-6
clone_size: NA
d_call: NA
v_call: TRBV7-2
cdr3_aa: CASSLDGSLYNSPLHF
cdr3_nt: TGTGCCAGCAGCTTAGACGGGTCCCTCTATAATTCACCCCTCCACTTT

j_call: TRBJ2-7
clone_size: NA
d_call: NA
v_call: TRBV7-2
cdr3_aa: CASSLLRPYEQYF
cdr3_nt: TGTGCCAGCAGCTTGTTGAGGCCCTACGAGCAGTACTTC

j_call: TRBJ1-1
clone_size: NA
d_call: NA
v_call: TRBV5-8
cdr3_aa: CASSLAYGTEAFF
cdr3_nt: TGTGCCAGCAGCTTAGCCTACGGCACTGAAGCTTTCTTT

j_call: TRBJ1-2
clone_size: NA
d_call: TRBD1
v_call: TRBV7-2
cdr3_aa: CASSLAGQGAGYTF
cdr3_nt: TGTGCCAGCAGCTTAGCGGGACAGGGGGCTGGCTACACCTTC

j_call: TRBJ2-3
clone_size: NA
d_call: NA
v_call: TRBV5-1
cdr3_aa: CASRREDTQYF
cdr3_nt: TGCGCCAGCAGACGAGAGGATACGCAGTATTTT

j_call: TRBJ2-1
clone_size: NA
d_call: TRBD2
v_call: TRBV3-1/TRBV3-2
cdr3_aa: CASSEGLAGTPRFF
cdr3_nt: TGTGCCAGCAGCGAGGGACTAGCGGGGACCCCGAGGTTCTTC

j_call: TRBJ2-2
clone_size: once
d_call: TRBD2
v_call: TRBV9
cdr3_aa: CASSVTSGITGELFF
cdr3_nt: TGTGCCAGCAGCGTGACTAGCGGGATAACCGGGGAGCTGTTTTTT

j_call: TRBJ2-5
clone_size: NA
d_call: TRBD2
v_call: TRBV7-2
cdr3_aa: CASSLGRLAGAIQETQYF
cdr3_nt: TGTGCCAGCAGCTTAGGTCGACTAGCGGGAGCGATCCAAGAGACCCAGTACTTC

j_call: TRBJ2-3
clone_size: NA
d_call: NA
v_call: TRBV12-3/TRBV12-4
cdr3_aa: CASSLPPYTQYF
cdr3_nt: TGTGCCAGCAGTTTACCCCCATATACGCAGTATTTT

j_call: TRBJ1-1
clone_size: NA
d_call: NA
v_call: TRBV6-4
cdr3_aa: CASTYLRRGKVAFF
cdr3_nt: TGTGCCAGCACTTACCTCAGACGGGGGAAGGTAGCTTTCTTT

j_call: TRBJ2-3
clone_size: NA
d_call: NA
v_call: TRBV20-1
cdr3_aa: CSASPTWESGVWADTQYF
cdr3_nt: TGCAGTGCTAGTCCAACCTGGGAGAGCGGAGTGTGGGCAGATACGCAGTATTTT

j_call: TRBJ2-3
clone_size: once
d_call: TRBD2
v_call: TRBV6-5
cdr3_aa: CASSYGLAGDTQYF
cdr3_nt: TGTGCCAGCAGTTACGGGCTAGCGGGAGACACGCAGTATTTT